The source of this T cell receptor (beta chain) is a study of T cells in Graves' hyperthyroidism and ophthalmopathy. Study results and limitations: Ophthalmopathy onset followed model prediction by a median approximately seven months. Researchers report that a 13 V-J model separated ophthalmopathy from stable hyperthyroidism. Blood also contained most expanded thyroid clonotypes above 0.001.

Amplified TCR beta CDR3 regions derived from RNA transcripts. Primed by the HTBI set, a first-round RT-PCR was run on the TCR CDR3. MiXCR was run by TCRdb on the multiplex PCR reads, yielding one entry per CDR3 protein. Of around 600,000 distinct CDR3 sequences listed, less than 45% were seen once; the top ten hold under 8%. On this clonotype: Its target is unknown.

CDR3 size: 14 residues. Germline CDR1 and CDR2: LNHNV and YYDKDF (reference sequence). With V trimmed by 4 bases and J by 4 bases, 6 bases remained unmatched. The TCR sequence derives from an adult man with Graves' disease, either hyperthyroidism or ophthalmopathy (not recorded which). Sample: peripheral blood or thyroid tissue (not recorded which). The chain uses TRBV15 and TRBJ1-2, with 7 nucleotides matching TRBD1. The CDR3 here is CATSISAGGYGYTF. DNA of the CDR3: TGTGCCACCAGCATTTCCGCAGGGGGCTATGGCTACACCTTC.